This record concerns one T cell receptor (beta chain) sequence. The antigen is not known. CDR3 length: 14 amino acids. The germline gives CDR1 MNHNY, CDR2 SVGAGI (reference sequence). V shed 8 bases, J shed 0 bases, and the junction held 4 bases outside the gene matches. This table comes from immunoSEQ multiplex PCR, and its TCRdb copy is limited to in-frame clones, with some not included. The table includes approximately 26,000 clones, approximately 80% detected once. The source of the sample is a study of a mutant IDH1 vaccine in newly diagnosed glioma. Study information: Commencement of vaccination occurred 4-6 weeks following radiotherapy alone, or concurrently with temozolomide cycles. Before enrollment, patients got radiotherapy alone, temozolomide alone, or mostly the combination.

Whole-study findings and limits: Pseudoprogression apparently lacked any relation to changes in top peripheral T cell clonotypes. Patients mounted vaccine-induced immune responses in just over 90% of cases.

Time point noted: week 5, during vaccination. Vaccine doses each comprised 300 ug of mutant IDH1 20-mer peptide, with topical imiquimod. The chain has TRBV6-6 and TRBJ1-1; TRBD1 aligns across 9 bases. The receptor's source is a man in his forties with glioma. Some clones in this sample may be carry-over from other donors' samples. This specimen was PBMCs, taken from a glioma patient whose treatment included an IDH1 peptide vaccine. The chain's CDR3 is CASRTGDMNTEAFF. CDR3 nucleotide sequence: TGTGCCAGCCGGACAGGGGATATGAACACTGAAGCTTTCTTT.